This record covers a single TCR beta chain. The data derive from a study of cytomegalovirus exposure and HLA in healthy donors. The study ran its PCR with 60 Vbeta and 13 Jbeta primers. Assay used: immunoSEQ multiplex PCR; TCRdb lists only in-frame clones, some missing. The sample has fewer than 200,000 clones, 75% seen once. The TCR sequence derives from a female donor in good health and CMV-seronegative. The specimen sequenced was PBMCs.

Here the CDR3 reads CASSDSGLAGDEQFF. In nucleotides, the CDR3 is TGTGCCAGCAGTGACTCGGGACTAGCGGGCGATGAGCAGTTCTTC. The rearrangement uses TRBV6-4 and TRBJ2-1; 12 nucleotides align to TRBD2. The V and J ends lost 0 bases and 8 bases, in that order; junction bases with no gene match: 2. Germline CDR1 reads MRHNA; CDR2 reads SNTAGT. CDR3 size: 15 residues.